Each of the 9 T cell receptor beta chains below was sequenced from the same sample in a study of OX40 agonist ivuxolimab in advanced cancers. The table came from immunoSEQ multiplex PCR; TCRdb's copy has only in-frame clones and leaves some out. This sample has over 85,000 clones, with around 91% found just once. The source material was CD4+ or CD8+ T cells sorted from blood, sampled in a trial of the OX40 agonist ivuxolimab. The receptor source for this set is an adult with an advanced solid tumor such as melanoma, head and neck, liver or kidney cancer.

In regard to this clone: One end of the junction is discordant with germline, which a read error may explain. V gene TRBV5-6 combines with J gene TRBJ1-5, with D unclear. The CDR3 contains 12 residues. In germline, CDR1 is SGHDT, CDR2 YYEEEE. The CDR3 bases are TGTGCCAGCAGCTTCATAGATCAACCCCAGCATTTT. Residues: CASSFIDQPQHF. The full variable domain, completed using reference TRBV5-6 and TRBJ1-5, is DAGVTQSPTHLIKTRGQQVTLRCSPKSGHDTVSWYQQALGQGPQFIFQYYEEEERQRGNFPDRFSGHQFPNYSSELNVNALLLGDSALYLCASSFIDQPQHFGDGTRLSIL.

The chain has TRBV15 and TRBJ2-5, with 8 bases aligning to TRBD1. Per the germline V gene, CDR1 is LNHNV and CDR2 is YYDKDF (reference sequence). The CDR3 spans 14 residues. With V trimmed by 4 bases and J by 2 bases, 3 bases remained unmatched. CDR3 DNA: TGTGCCACCAGCAAAGGGACAGGTCAAGAGACCCAGTACTTC. It codes for CATSKGTGQETQYF.

This chain joins TRBV5-4 and TRBJ2-1; TRBD2 aligns across 7 bases. This CDR3 is 15 amino acids long. The trim removed 6 bases at V and 7 bases at J, leaving 13 bases unmatched. The germline V gene has CDR1 SGHNT and CDR2 YYREEE (reference sequence). This CDR3 is CASTSPSGGDNEQFF. As DNA, the CDR3 is TGTGCCAGCACCTCCCCGTCGGGAGGTGATAATGAGCAGTTCTTC.

The V gene is TRBV19, the J gene TRBJ1-1; D not certain. This CDR3 has 13 amino acids. Germline CDR1 is LNHDA and CDR2 is SQIVND (reference sequence). Trimming removed 8 bases from V and 1 base from J, with 11 bases in between. CDR3 sequence: CASLPPGNTEAFF. CDR3 nucleotide sequence: TGTGCCAGTCTACCCCCAGGGAACACTGAAGCTTTCTTT. The full variable domain, in which reference TRBV19 and TRBJ1-1 provide the parts outside the CDR3, is DGGITQSPKYLFRKEGQNVTLSCEQNLNHDAMYWYRQDPGQGLRLIYYSQIVNDFQKGDIAEGYSVSREKKESFPLTVTSAQKNPTAFYLCASLPPGNTEAFFGQGTRLTVV.

The genes are TRBV4-2 and TRBJ2-5, with D possibly being TRBD1 or TRBD2 (9 bases each). V lost 4 bases and J lost 1, with 22 bases in between. The CDR3 contains 18 residues. In germline, CDR1 is LGHNA, CDR2 YNFKEQ. The CDR3, as DNA: TGTGCCAGCAGCCGGTGCCACAGGGGGCGGGAGGGCCAAGAGACCCAGTACTTC. Amino acid sequence: CASSRCHRGREGQETQYF.

This sequence joins TRBV5-6 and TRBJ2-3; 9 positions agree with TRBD2. From germline, CDR1 is SGHDT and CDR2 YYEEEE. V lost 0 bases to trimming and J lost 5 bases; unmatched junction nucleotides: 7. The CDR3 sequence is 16 residues long. CDR3 loop: CASSLVSGSFGDTQYF. Here the CDR3 DNA reads TGTGCCAGCAGCTTGGTTAGCGGGAGCTTCGGAGATACGCAGTATTTT. The full variable domain, with the rest looked up from reference TRBV5-6 and TRBJ2-3, is DAGVTQSPTHLIKTRGQQVTLRCSPKSGHDTVSWYQQALGQGPQFIFQYYEEEERQRGNFPDRFSGHQFPNYSSELNVNALLLGDSALYLCASSLVSGSFGDTQYFGPGTRLTVL.

The chain combines TRBV28 with TRBJ2-5; 10 bases match TRBD2. The CDR3 loop spans 15 amino acids. Germline V gene data show CDR1 as MDHEN and CDR2 as SYDVKM. Trimming removed 5 bases from V and 6 bases from J; junction bases left unmatched: 9. This CDR3 is CASSTSGIIVQTQYF. CDR3 in DNA: TGTGCCAGCAGTACTAGCGGGATCATAGTGCAGACCCAGTACTTC.

This chain links TRBV2 with TRBJ2-5; 8 positions match TRBD2. Looked up from germline, CDR1 is SNHLY and CDR2 is FYNNEI. This CDR3 region has 14 residues. V was clipped by 6 bases and J by 4 bases; unmatched bases: 7. The CDR3 loop reads CASRVVRGGETQYF. CDR3 nucleotides: TGTGCCAGCAGGGTTGTCCGGGGGGGAGAGACCCAGTACTTC.

The chain uses TRBV7-2 and TRBJ1-1; TRBD1 is a possible D gene (5 bases). The CDR3 has 13 residues. Germline V gene data show CDR1 as SGHTA and CDR2 as FQGNSA. Trimming left V 1 base short and J 5 bases short, with 8 bases between. The CDR3 protein is CASSLERQTEAFF. CDR3 nucleotides: TGTGCCAGCAGCTTAGAGCGACAGACTGAAGCTTTCTTT. The variable domain in full, completed from reference TRBV7-2 and TRBJ1-1, reads GAGVSQSPSNKVTEKGKDVELRCDPISGHTALYWYRQSLGQGLEFLIYFQGNSAPDKSGLPSDRFSAERTGGSVSTLTIQRTQQEDSAVYLCASSLERQTEAFFGQGTRLTVV.